One T cell receptor (beta chain) is described in this entry. Its specificity is unknown. CDR3 size: 16 residues. Germline values: CDR1 SNHLY, CDR2 FYNNEI. The V and J ends lost 1 base and 1 base respectively, with 13 bases between them. Controls came from buffy coats of healthy blood donors. TCRdb's copy holds only in-frame clones and misses some; the assay was immunoSEQ multiplex PCR. The sample includes approximately 39,000 clones, roughly 85% seen only once; the top ten take roughly 1.2%. The data were taken from a study of STAT5B mutations in CD4+ large granular lymphocyte leukemia. Overall study results and limits: Top patient clones used TRBV06 genes more often: 8/27 versus 2/35 in controls.

What was sequenced was CD4+ T cells from blood buffy coats. The chain employs TRBV2 and TRBJ1-1; possible D gene TRBD1, 6 bases. This TCR derives from a human donor in good health. DNA of the CDR3: TGTGCCAGCAGTGAAGGGGGGGGCTTTTCGAACACTGAAGCTTTCTTT. It specifies CASSEGGGFSNTEAFF.